Below, 17 T cell receptor beta chains from the same sample are listed, as sequenced in a study of metastatic and nonmetastatic thyroid tumors. Ahead of thyroid surgery, no patient had received treatment of any kind. TCRdb reanalyzed the PCR reads with MiXCR. The sample includes over 8,000 clones, roughly a quarter of them seen just once. Sequencing used tumor tissue. The source of these receptors is a female donor with papillary thyroid cancer or a benign thyroid nodule (not recorded which). Some clones in this sample may be carry-over from other donors' samples.

In its sample, this clone was seen many times. This chain joins TRBV7-8 and TRBJ2-1; unclear D gene. V was pared by 4 bases and J by 0 bases, with 10 bases between. Germline values: CDR1 SGHVS, CDR2 FQNEAQ. CDR3 size: 15 residues. The DNA of the CDR3 is TGTGCCAGCAGCTCCCTCTTCACCTCCTACAATGAGCAGTTCTTC. Translated, it gives CASSSLFTSYNEQFF. Using reference TRBV7-8 and TRBJ2-1 for the parts outside the CDR3, the full variable domain is GAGVSQSPRYKVAKRGQDVALRCDPISGHVSLFWYQQALGQGPEFLTYFQNEAQLDKSGLPSDRFFAERPEGSVSTLKIQRTQQEDSAVYLCASSSLFTSYNEQFFGPGTRLTVL.

The rearrangement joins TRBV7-9 to TRBJ2-7, with D unresolved. The CDR3 has 11 amino acids. Germline assignment: CDR1 SEHNR and CDR2 FQNEAQ (reference sequence). The V and J ends lost 5 bases and 3 bases respectively, with 5 bases between them. The DNA of the CDR3 is TGTGCCAGCAGCCACGACTACGAGCAGTACTTC. Protein: CASSHDYEQYF. Combining the CDR3 with reference TRBV7-9 and TRBJ2-7 gives the whole variable domain DTGVSQNPRHKITKRGQNVTFRCDPISEHNRLYWYRQTLGQGPEFLTYFQNEAQLEKSRLLSDRFSAERPKGSFSTLEIQRTEQGDSAMYLCASSHDYEQYFGPGTRLTVT.

Sample share makes this clone medium-sized. This chain links TRBV6-1 with TRBJ1-5; 7 nucleotides match TRBD1. The ends lost 0 bases at V and 4 bases at J; junction bases unmatched: 3. Germline loops: CDR1 MNHNS, CDR2 SASEGT. The CDR3 runs 15 residues. CDR3 sequence (DNA): TGTGCCAGCAGTGAAGCGGGACAGCAAAATCAGCCCCAGCATTTT. Amino acids: CASSEAGQQNQPQHF.

The CDR3 loop is CASSPTGTNSPLHF. CDR3 in DNA: TGTGCCAGCTCACCAACAGGGACTAATTCACCCCTCCACTTT. This sequence joins TRBV18 and TRBJ1-6; D is perhaps TRBD1 (6 bases). Trimming pared 2 bases from V and 6 bases from J, leaving 8 bases between. Germline lookup yields CDR1 KGHSH and CDR2 LQKENI. The CDR3 runs to 14 residues.

This clone was counted a few times. The J gene is TRBJ2-7, the V gene TRBV5-1; 11 bases line up with TRBD2. This CDR3 contains 17 residues. The V gene's germline CDR1 is SGHRS and CDR2 YFSETQ. The V segment lost 3 bases and the J segment 3 bases; nucleotides outside the gene matches: 11. DNA for the CDR3: TGCGCCAGCAGCTCGGGACAGTGGGGACTAGCGGACTACGAGCAGTACTTC. Its protein is CASSSGQWGLADYEQYF.

This clone was picked up a small number of times. V is TRBV6-1 and J is TRBJ2-7; 8 nucleotides match TRBD1. Trimming at V came to 7 bases and at J to 4 bases, leaving 6 bases not matched to a gene. CDR1 is MNHNS and CDR2 is SASEGT in the germline V gene. CDR3 length equals 13 residues. The CDR3 reads CASKPGQAYEQYF. The CDR3 DNA reads TGTGCCAGCAAGCCGGGACAGGCTTACGAGCAGTACTTC.

The chain couples TRBV7-9 to TRBJ2-7, with a possible D match to TRBD1 (5 bases). Germline V lookup: CDR1 SEHNR, CDR2 FQNEAQ (reference sequence). V was shortened by 0 bases and J by 2 bases, with 8 bases between the two germline ends. The CDR3 is 14 residues long. The DNA for the CDR3 is TGTGCCAGCAGCTTAGCAGGGGCTGCCTACGAGCAGTACTTC. This codes for CASSLAGAAYEQYF. Full variable domain (outside the CDR3, taken from reference TRBV7-9 and TRBJ2-7): DTGVSQNPRHKITKRGQNVTFRCDPISEHNRLYWYRQTLGQGPEFLTYFQNEAQLEKSRLLSDRFSAERPKGSFSTLEIQRTEQGDSAMYLCASSLAGAAYEQYFGPGTRLTVT.

By proportion, this clone is medium-sized. The gene calls are TRBV2 and TRBJ2-1; TRBD2 matches at 7 bases. Germline CDR1 reads SNHLY; CDR2 reads FYNNEI. This CDR3 is built from 13 residues. V trimming: 5 bases; J trimming: 9 bases; junction bases outside the gene matches: 7. CDR3 residues: CASSLTREAEQFF. As DNA, the CDR3 is TGTGCCAGCAGTCTCACTCGGGAGGCTGAGCAGTTCTTC.

The CDR3 nucleotides read TGTGCCAGCAGGCTCACTCACGGTTACACAGATACGCAGTATTTT. Its translation: CASRLTHGYTDTQYF. The V call is TRBV11-2, the J call TRBJ2-3; D unresolved. CDR3 size: 15 residues. Deletions cut 6 bases from V and 2 bases from J, with 15 bases between. Germline V CDR1 and CDR2: SGHAT, FQNNGV.

This clone is medium-sized (0.01 to 0.1%) within its sample. The chain has TRBV5-1 and TRBJ1-1, with 7 bases matching TRBD1. The CDR3 contains 14 residues. The trim removed 5 bases at V and 7 bases at J, leaving 11 bases unmatched. CDR1 SGHRS and CDR2 YFSETQ come from the germline V gene. CDR3 nucleotides: TGCGCCAGCAGTCCAGGGGGGGGGTATAATGAAGCTTTCTTT. As protein: CASSPGGGYNEAFF.

This clone was recorded only once. The rearrangement links TRBV20-1 to TRBJ2-7; 11 nucleotides align to TRBD1. The CDR3 runs to 15 residues. CDR1 and CDR2 (germline): DFQATT, SNEGSKA (reference sequence). V was pared by 6 bases and J by 5 bases, with 12 bases of the junction left unmatched. CDR3 bases: TGCAGTGCCGAAAAGCCCGGGACAGGGGGTAACGAGCAGTACTTC. Translated: CSAEKPGTGGNEQYF.

The chain joins TRBV7-2 to TRBJ2-7; 7 nucleotides align to TRBD1. V dropped 5 bases and J dropped 5; count of bases not matched to a gene: 9. This CDR3 spans 14 amino acids. Germline CDR1 and CDR2: SGHTA and FQGNSA. CDR3 in amino acids: CASSPDRQGDEQYF. The DNA of the CDR3 is TGTGCCAGCAGCCCGGACAGGCAAGGCGACGAGCAGTACTTC.

J is TRBJ2-3 and V is TRBV19, with unresolved D. V was pared by 2 bases and J by 2 bases, with 8 bases between. CDR3 length: 14 amino acids. Germline V gives CDR1 LNHDA, CDR2 SQIVND (reference sequence). As DNA, the CDR3 is TGTGCCAGTAGTATACAGGCGTACACAGATACGCAGTATTTT. It codes for CASSIQAYTDTQYF. Looking up the rest from reference TRBV19 and TRBJ2-3 gives the full variable domain: DGGITQSPKYLFRKEGQNVTLSCEQNLNHDAMYWYRQDPGQGLRLIYYSQIVNDFQKGDIAEGYSVSREKKESFPLTVTSAQKNPTAFYLCASSIQAYTDTQYFGPGTRLTVL.

This clone has a handful of counts. The J gene is TRBJ1-1, the V gene TRBV6-1; TRBD1 matches at 9 bases. CDR1 and CDR2 (germline): MNHNS, SASEGT. This CDR3 is built from 17 residues. The junction had 11 bases not matched to a gene; V was cut back by 2 bases and J by 4 bases. CDR3 in amino acids: CASSESRLNRGLTEAFF. CDR3 nucleotides: TGTGCCAGCAGTGAATCCCGACTTAACAGGGGGCTCACTGAAGCTTTCTTT.

The sample holds a few counts of this clone. V usage is TRBV28 and J usage is TRBJ2-7; 7 bases agree with TRBD1. This CDR3 spans 15 amino acids. Germline V gene lookup returns CDR1 MDHEN and CDR2 SYDVKM. V was clipped by 10 bases and J by 4 bases; unmatched bases: 16. Written as DNA, the CDR3 is TGTGCCACCGACGCTCTGACAGGGAAGACGTACGAGCAGTACTTC. It specifies CATDALTGKTYEQYF. Combining the CDR3 with reference TRBV28 and TRBJ2-7 gives the whole variable domain DVKVTQSSRYLVKRTGEKVFLECVQDMDHENMFWYRQDPGLGLRLIYFSYDVKMKEKGDIPEGYSVSREKKERFSLILESASTNQTSMYLCATDALTGKTYEQYFGPGTRLTVT.

This clone was counted at least ten times. This rearrangement joins TRBV7-2 to TRBJ2-7; tentative D call: TRBD1 (5 bases). Germline-derived CDR1 and CDR2 are SGHTA and FQGNSA. The CDR3 has 13 residues. V shed 3 bases and J shed 0 bases, with 6 bases lying between them. CDR3 DNA sequence: TGTGCCAGCAGCTTCGACAGCTCCTACGAGCAGTACTTC. Translated, it gives CASSFDSSYEQYF.

This clone is medium-sized within its sample. The rearrangement links TRBV6-1 to TRBJ1-2; 7 nucleotides agree with TRBD1. Germline CDR1 MNHNS, CDR2 SASEGT. The CDR3 is 14 amino acids. The V segment lost 5 bases and the J segment 5 bases; nucleotides outside the gene matches: 8. CDR3 in DNA: TGTGCCAGCAGTTTGGGACAGAGATCGTATGGCTACACCTTC. Translation: CASSLGQRSYGYTF.